Given below is one TCR beta chain in context. Its target is unknown. One end of the junction fails to match germline, which may point to a read error. The PCR contained 60 Vbeta and 13 Jbeta primers. The protocol was immunoSEQ multiplex PCR, while the TCRdb copy is restricted to in-frame clones and leaves out a portion. The data include under 200,000 clones; the top ten clones carry 0.7% to 1%. The sample comes from a study of cytomegalovirus exposure and HLA in healthy donors. Study-wide context: Previous work identified 117 million unique TCR beta sequences from around 170 million T cells. Notes on the study in general: Analysis was performed later, and it showed HLA-associated TCR beta chains to be more clonally expanded than equally common others. Analysis performed later found 16,951 TCR beta sequences associated with HLA alleles at 0.05 false discovery rate.

Per the germline V gene, CDR1 is SGHTS and CDR2 is YDEGEE. CDR3 length: 11 amino acids. The rearrangement joins TRBV5-8 to TRBJ2-3; D is possibly TRBD2 (6 bases). The source of this sequence is a woman aged 18-29 years in good health and CMV-seropositive. Sequenced sample: PBMCs. In DNA, the CDR3 is TGTGCCAGCAGCTCCGGGACTGGGGGAAATTTT. This encodes CASSSGTGGNF.